A single sample gave rise to the 25 T cell receptor beta chains below, sequenced in a study of T cells in Graves' hyperthyroidism and ophthalmopathy. TCR beta CDR3 regions were amplified from RNA transcripts. Primed by the HTBI set, a first-round RT-PCR was run on the TCR CDR3. TCRdb used MiXCR to reprocess the multiplex PCR reads, holding one entry per CDR3 protein. The repertoire consists of more than 500,000 distinct CDR3 sequences, with approximately 14% occurring once and the leading ten covering about 14%. The specimen sequenced was blood. The receptors were sampled from a woman aged 40 to 55 with Graves' hyperthyroidism.

The chain uses TRBV12-3 or TRBV12-4 and TRBJ1-5; no firm D call. V lost 3 bases, J lost 0 bases, and 9 bases lay in between. The CDR3 length is 15 residues. The CDR3 spells CASSFATVSNQPQHF. CDR3 in DNA: TGTGCCAGCAGTTTCGCGACGGTTAGCAATCAGCCCCAGCATTTT.

This clonotype has ten or more counts. CDR3 bases: TGTGCCAGCTCACCACCGTTAGGGACAGGGCAAGAGACCCAGTACTTC. The encoded protein is CASSPPLGTGQETQYF. The rearrangement uses TRBV18 and TRBJ2-5; 9 positions match TRBD1. V shed 0 bases, J shed 2 bases, and the junction held 4 bases outside the gene matches. Germline V gene data show CDR1 as KGHSH and CDR2 as LQKENI. CDR3 length: 16 amino acids.

The CDR3 coding sequence is TGTGCCAGTAGTACCCGACAGGGGAGGGCCGGGGAGCTGTTTTTT. It specifies CASSTRQGRAGELFF. This chain joins TRBV19 and TRBJ2-2, with D possibly matching TRBD1 (8 bases). Trimming took off 4 bases at V and 6 bases at J, with 15 bases between the two ends. The CDR3 has 15 amino acids. Germline lookup yields CDR1 LNHDA and CDR2 SQIVND (reference sequence).

V and J are TRBV10-2 and TRBJ2-2; 7 bases map to TRBD2. Germline CDR1 is WSHSY and CDR2 is SAAADI. The CDR3 consists of 18 residues. The V gene end was trimmed by 1 base and the J gene end by 2 bases; junction bases not matched to a gene: 10. The CDR3 sequence: CASSEFAGVGLNTGELFF. CDR3 nucleotides: TGCGCCAGCAGTGAGTTTGCGGGAGTGGGGTTAAACACCGGGGAGCTGTTTTTT.

This clonotype was picked up many times. This chain joins TRBV3-1 and TRBJ2-1, with D maybe TRBD2 (6 bases). The CDR3 extends over 15 amino acids. V lost 0 bases to trimming and J lost 1 base, with 7 bases between them. Per the germline V gene, CDR1 is LGHDT and CDR2 is YNNKEL (reference sequence). The CDR3 protein is CASSQDGGSYNEQFF. The CDR3 DNA reads as TGTGCCAGCAGCCAAGACGGGGGTTCCTACAATGAGCAGTTCTTC.

This clonotype appeared many times. CDR3 DNA: TGTGCCAGCAGACCTCCTAGAGGTAGCGGGGCCTACGAGCAGTACTTC. Translated, it gives CASRPPRGSGAYEQYF. The chain is built from TRBV6-1 and TRBJ2-7; 8 positions agree with TRBD2. The CDR3 is made up of 16 amino acids. Trimming took 6 bases from V and 2 from J; bases not matched to a gene: 12. CDR1 and CDR2 from the germline V gene are MNHNS and SASEGT.

The genes are TRBV19 and TRBJ1-2, with 10 bases aligning to TRBD1. Germline-derived CDR1 and CDR2 are LNHDA and SQIVND (reference sequence). V was pared by 8 bases and J by 4 bases, with 7 bases of the junction left unmatched. The CDR3 is made up of 14 amino acids. The CDR3 region has the DNA TGTGCCAGTCATCACAGACAGGGGGCCTATGGCTACACCTTC. It translates to CASHHRQGAYGYTF.

Many counts were recorded for this clonotype. The rearrangement uses TRBV3-1 and TRBJ2-1, with 9 bases that match TRBD2. From germline, CDR1 is LGHDT and CDR2 YNNKEL (reference sequence). Trimming at V came to 2 bases and at J to 5 bases, leaving 7 bases not matched to a gene. The length of the CDR3 is 16 residues. The CDR3 DNA reads as TGTGCCAGCAGCCAAAAAAGGAGCGGGAGGCACAATGAGCAGTTCTTC. Protein sequence: CASSQKRSGRHNEQFF.

V gene TRBV7-9 combines with J gene TRBJ1-1; D remains unclear. Between the trimmed V and J ends, which lost 0 bases and 9 bases, there was a span of 11 bases. The length of the CDR3 is 13 residues. The germline V gene encodes CDR1 SEHNR and CDR2 FQNEAQ (reference sequence). The DNA of the CDR3 is TGTGCCAGCAGCTTAGCGGCAGATAGGAAAGCTTTCTTT. It is translated as CASSLAADRKAFF.

A few counts support this clonotype. The chain joins TRBV7-9 to TRBJ1-1; 11 bases agree with TRBD1. V trimming: 5 bases; J trimming: 2 bases; junction bases outside the gene matches: 13. This CDR3 contains 18 residues. Germline V gene lookup returns CDR1 SEHNR and CDR2 FQNEAQ (reference sequence). The CDR3 spells CASSPGGDRGNRNTEAFF. The CDR3 bases are TGTGCCAGCAGCCCCGGGGGGGACAGGGGGAATAGAAACACTGAAGCTTTCTTT.

There are many counts of this clonotype. The chain carries TRBV6-1 and TRBJ2-1; 8 bases align to TRBD2. Germline assignment: CDR1 MNHNS and CDR2 SASEGT. The junction had 8 bases not matched to a gene; V was cut back by 2 bases and J by 8 bases. This CDR3 contains 15 residues. CDR3 sequence: CASSELAGITDEQFF. CDR3 DNA sequence: TGTGCCAGCAGTGAACTAGCGGGTATAACCGATGAGCAGTTCTTC.

The chain carries TRBV7-9 and TRBJ2-3, with D tentatively TRBD1 (6 bases). The CDR3 has 17 residues. Trimming removed 2 bases at V and 1 base at J, with 16 bases between. CDR1 and CDR2 from the germline V gene are SEHNR and FQNEAQ (reference sequence). CDR3 in amino acids: CASSLRVGAPGTDTQYF. The CDR3 region has the DNA TGTGCCAGCAGCTTACGGGTGGGGGCTCCAGGCACAGATACGCAGTATTTT.

This clonotype was counted ten times or more. This sequence joins TRBV28 and TRBJ2-3, with D unresolved. The CDR3 is 14 amino acids. The V and J ends lost 1 base and 3 bases respectively, with 8 bases between them. The germline V gene has CDR1 MDHEN and CDR2 SYDVKM. This CDR3 is CASSLFAVTDTQYF. CDR3 nucleotide sequence: TGTGCCAGCAGTTTATTTGCGGTAACAGATACGCAGTATTTT.

At least ten counts were recorded for this clonotype. V is TRBV18 and J is TRBJ2-3; a weak D match, TRBD2 (5 bases). Per germline, CDR1 KGHSH and CDR2 LQKENI. This CDR3 is 15 amino acids long. The germline V and J ends were trimmed by 3 bases and 8 bases, with 18 bases remaining between them. CDR3: CASSPDFVSGVTQYF. The CDR3 DNA follows: TGTGCCAGCTCACCGGACTTCGTCTCTGGGGTTACGCAGTATTTT.

This clonotype was seen at least ten times. This chain joins TRBV30 and TRBJ1-2; 9 nucleotides align to TRBD1. Trimming removed 2 bases from V and 2 bases from J; junction bases left unmatched: 3. The CDR3 has 14 residues. The V gene's germline CDR1 is GTSNPN and CDR2 SVGIG (reference sequence). CDR3 DNA: TGTGCCTGGAGTATCGGACAGGGGAACTATGGCTACACCTTC. It yields the protein CAWSIGQGNYGYTF.

The table lists this clonotype with many counts. The chain uses TRBV29-1 and TRBJ2-2, with TRBD2 identical over 9 bases. With V trimmed by 5 bases and J by 3 bases, 10 bases remained unmatched. The germline gives CDR1 SQVTM, CDR2 ANQGSEA. The CDR3 loop spans 16 amino acids. The CDR3 DNA reads as TGCAGCGTTCTCAGTTTAGCGGGAGAGGACACCGGGGAGCTGTTTTTT. Translation gives CSVLSLAGEDTGELFF.

This sequence joins TRBV27 and TRBJ1-6; the D is unclear. CDR1 and CDR2 from the germline V gene are MNHEY and SMNVEV (reference sequence). The CDR3 loop spans 13 amino acids. V dropped 0 bases and J dropped 9 bases, with 6 bases sitting between them. The CDR3 coding sequence is TGTGCCAGCAGTTTATCGAGGGTTTCACCCCTCCACTTT. It specifies CASSLSRVSPLHF.

The V call is TRBV5-1, the J call TRBJ1-2, with 7 bases matching TRBD1. V dropped 4 bases and J dropped 1; count of bases not matched to a gene: 10. The germline CDR1 and CDR2 sequences are SGHRS and YFSETQ. There are 16 residues in the CDR3. This CDR3 is CASSSEPGQSNYGYTF. CDR3 sequence (DNA): TGCGCCAGCAGCAGCGAACCGGGACAGAGTAACTATGGCTACACCTTC.

The sample holds a few counts of this clonotype. The chain recombines TRBV6-1 with TRBJ2-7, with TRBD1 matching over 8 bases. The CDR3 has 14 residues. The junction had 6 bases not matched to a gene; V was cut back by 6 bases and J by 2 bases. Per the germline V gene, CDR1 is MNHNS and CDR2 is SASEGT. For the CDR3, the DNA is TGTGCCAGCAGGACGGACAGGGTCACCTACGAGCAGTACTTC. Residues: CASRTDRVTYEQYF.

As regards this clonotype: Mismatch with germline at one junction end may stem from a read error. V gene TRBV6-5 combines with J gene TRBJ2-1, with 7 nucleotides matching TRBD1. Per germline, CDR1 MNHEY and CDR2 SVGAGI. The CDR3 has 18 amino acids. CDR3 nucleotides: TGTACCAGCAGTTACCTTAATGTCGGGACAGCGGAGCAGGTTGAGCAGTTCTTC. This encodes CTSSYLNVGTAEQVEQFF.

On this clonotype: A much larger clone differs from this one at a single base, so this may be a read error. The V and J genes are TRBV7-2 and TRBJ2-3; no clear D. Trimming removed 2 bases from V and 4 bases from J, with 10 bases in between. The CDR3 length is 14 residues. Germline loops: CDR1 SGHTA, CDR2 FQGNSA. CDR3 amino acids: CASSLRRSPDTQYF. The CDR3 DNA sequence: TGTGCCAGCAGCTTACGCAGGAGCCCAGATACGCAGTATTTT.

This clonotype was seen repeatedly, ten times or more. The gene calls are TRBV29-1 and TRBJ2-1; no clear D gene. The CDR3 has 11 residues. The V gene's germline CDR1 is SQVTM and CDR2 ANQGSEA. DNA of the CDR3: TGCAGTGCGCGTAATTACAATGAGCAGTTCTTC. Residues: CSARNYNEQFF.

The V gene is TRBV19, the J gene TRBJ1-5; no clear D gene. This CDR3 region has 13 residues. Germline V gives CDR1 LNHDA, CDR2 SQIVND (reference sequence). Trimming shortened V by 6 bases and J by 9 bases, and 15 bases separated the two germline ends. CDR3: CASSPTGDRPQHF. As DNA, the CDR3 is TGTGCCAGTAGCCCGACTGGAGATCGGCCCCAGCATTTT.

This clonotype was observed at least ten times. The V and J genes are TRBV20-1 and TRBJ2-5; 11 bases align to TRBD2. CDR3 length: 15 residues. Germline CDR1 is DFQATT and CDR2 is SNEGSKA (reference sequence). J lost 4 bases, V lost 5 bases, and 9 bases had no gene match. CDR3 in DNA: TGCAGTGCTTTCCTTGGTCTAGCGGGAGGAGAGACCCAGTACTTC. This sequence encodes CSAFLGLAGGETQYF.

Many counts were recorded for this clonotype. The chain couples TRBV28 to TRBJ2-7; TRBD1 or TRBD2 may be the D gene (6 bases each). Trimming stripped 2 bases from V and 0 bases from J, with 14 bases between. CDR1 and CDR2 (germline): MDHEN, SYDVKM. The CDR3 runs to 16 residues. CDR3 DNA sequence: TGTGCCAGCAGTTTACTGGGGGGCGAGAGCTCCTACGAGCAGTACTTC. This encodes CASSLLGGESSYEQYF.